The entry below describes one T cell receptor beta chain. Its antigen is unknown. This record comes from a study of PD-L1 blockade in urothelial cancer. Background on the study: Study patients had been treated with 0 to 3 previous chemotherapy regimens. Blood samples contained a median about 150,000 T cells.

The study, taken as a whole, reports: Durable-benefit patients showed greater tumor-associated blood clone expansion at 3 weeks.

Assay: immunoSEQ multiplex PCR; the TCRdb copy retains only in-frame clones and omits some. Among 65,000 to 80,000 clones listed, around 84% were seen once. From germline, CDR1 is SGHRS and CDR2 YFSETQ. V was trimmed by 4 bases and J by 3 bases, leaving 8 bases between them. The CDR3 is 13 residues long. The V call is TRBV5-1, the J call TRBJ2-1, with D possibly TRBD2 on 5 matching bases. The TCR comes from a man between 65 and 85 years old with urothelial cancer. The starting material was PBMCs, obtained around atezolizumab (anti-PD-L1) treatment. CDR3 amino acids: CASSSRDYNEQFF. CDR3 in DNA: TGCGCCAGCAGCAGCCGGGACTACAATGAGCAGTTCTTC. The variable domain in full, completed from reference TRBV5-1 and TRBJ2-1, reads KAGVTQTPRYLIKTRGQQVTLSCSPISGHRSVSWYQQTPGQGLQFLFEYFSETQRNKGNFPGRFSGRQFSNSRSEMNVSTLELGDSALYLCASSSRDYNEQFFGPGTRLTVL.